Listed below are T cell receptor beta chains from one sample, sequenced in a study of blood T cell repertoires in COVID-19. Profiled with immunoSEQ multiplex PCR; TCRdb holds only in-frame clones, not every one. The sample shows some 400,000 clones, more than 75% of them seen only once. Sample: PBMCs or T cells enriched from blood (not recorded which). These receptors were obtained from a man younger than 45 who had recovered from COVID-19. CDR3s include the opening cysteine and the closing phenylalanine or tryptophan. Fields, in order: V gene, CDR3 protein.

TRBV5-1	CASSIGQIQETQYF
TRBV29-1	CSVGVGRREKLFF
TRBV14	CASSQRDASRGELFF
TRBV28	CASRGGLSGNTIYF
TRBV9	CASSQLAGAYNEQFF
TRBV6-6	CASQGDGSPLHF
TRBV11-3	CASSIGAGGPTGTQYF
TRBV19	CASSTLAAGSDEQFF
TRBV7-9	CASSPGDLIFGTEAFF
TRBV18	CASSEGQGWSYEQYF
TRBV3-1/TRBV3-2	CASRGGGAFPDTGELFF
TRBV18	CASSFQDLTGKETQYF
TRBV7-9	CASRYSKGGAYEQFF
TRBV10-2	CASSESQGDYGYTF
TRBV13	CASSSQGVSYNEQFF
TRBV7-2	CASSSTGGLNNEQFF
TRBV6-5	CASSYSQGASSPLHF
TRBV7-2	CASSRLAVDTGELFF
TRBV9	CASSVAGGRVDNSPLHF
TRBV19	CASSPRPGQANYGYTF
TRBV11-2	CASSTRTGRAGELFF
TRBV6-5	CASSLKQGYSNQPQHF
TRBV6-1	CASSETSSSSYNSPLHF
TRBV19	CASSTGQGSTDTQYF
TRBV6-5	CASSYSLAGGREQYF
TRBV6-5	CASGTATGNTGELFF
TRBV4-3	CASSRNRGSNQPQHF
TRBV5-1	CASSLSAQGNNSPLHF
TRBV7-9	CASSLAGVSGEDEQFF
TRBV7-2	CASSQGQGPDFF
TRBV3-1/TRBV3-2	CASSLGYGYTF
TRBV20-1	CSASGGPMEAYTF
TRBV10-1	CASSERAGGSTGELFF
TRBV19	CASSEVEGYTF
TRBV3-1/TRBV3-2	CASSQWAGLETQYF
TRBV9	CASSVSGGLPDNEQFF
TRBV7-9	CASSTGHPPQHF
TRBV5-1	CASSLGGPTEAFF
TRBV13	CASSPGRGARNGYTF
TRBV5-1	CASSPGQGGEKLFF
TRBV30	CASGGSGNTIYF
TRBV20-1	CSAPREDGYTF
TRBV7-9	CASSTRQGLNTGELFF
TRBV27	CASWAGTEAFF
TRBV27	CASSLSGSSYNSPLHF
TRBV4-1	CASSPEDSPYGYTF
TRBV6-6	CASIMDRGGNQPQHF
TRBV19	CASSEQSGQSYGYTF
TRBV4-2	CASSQDPGTGELFF
TRBV7-2	CASSFRSSTDTQYF
TRBV9	CASSGGTDTQYF
TRBV28	CASSLAWQPQHF
TRBV10-3	CAISLTGLNTEAFF
TRBV7-2	CASSPTGGYGYTF
TRBV6-5	CASSYEPGQGNSPLHF